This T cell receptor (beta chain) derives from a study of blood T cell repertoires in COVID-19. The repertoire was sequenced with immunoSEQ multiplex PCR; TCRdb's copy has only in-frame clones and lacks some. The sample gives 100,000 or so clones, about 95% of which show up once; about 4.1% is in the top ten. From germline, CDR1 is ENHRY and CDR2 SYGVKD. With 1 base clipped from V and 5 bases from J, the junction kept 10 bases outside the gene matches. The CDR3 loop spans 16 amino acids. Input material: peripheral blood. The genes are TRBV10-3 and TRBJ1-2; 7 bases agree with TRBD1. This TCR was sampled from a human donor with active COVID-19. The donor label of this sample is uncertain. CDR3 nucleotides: TGTGCCATCAGTGAGTTGGCAGGGGGAGTGGGTTATGGCTACACCTTC. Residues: CAISELAGGVGYGYTF.